The following is a T cell receptor (beta chain) sequence with its context. Using immunoSEQ multiplex PCR, the repertoire was profiled, and TCRdb retains in-frame clones only, with some absent. This table holds a few hundred thousand clones, less than 90% found once. This sample stems from a study of blood T cell repertoires in COVID-19. Germline V lookup: CDR1 MNHEY, CDR2 SVGEGT. The V and J ends lost 6 bases and 2 bases, in that order; junction bases with no gene match: 6. This CDR3 contains 15 residues. Sequencing was done on a sample of PBMCs or T cells enriched from blood (not recorded which). This sequence was found in a woman aged 45-60 years who had recovered from COVID-19. The chain recombines TRBV6-2 or TRBV6-3 with TRBJ1-5; 8 bases line up with TRBD1. DNA for the CDR3: TGTGCCAGCAGCCCGGGACAGGTGGGCAATCAGCCCCAGCATTTT. This encodes CASSPGQVGNQPQHF.